The clone carrying this TCR beta chain was detected a few times. The repertoire was sequenced with immunoSEQ multiplex PCR; TCRdb's copy has only in-frame clones and lacks some. Counted here are 2,500,000 or so clones, approximately 93% occurring once; the ten biggest clones make up roughly 0.36%. The CDR3 spans 13 residues. Per the germline V gene, CDR1 is KGHSH and CDR2 is LQKENI. Trimming took off 3 bases at V and 4 bases at J, with 7 bases between the two ends. These data originate in a study of shared clonotypes between healthy human individuals. V usage is TRBV18 and J usage is TRBJ1-5; D is unclear. The sequenced material came from naive CD4+ T cells from PBMCs. The sample's subset: CD45RA+ positively selected. The source of this sequence is a man between 18 and 29 years old in good health. Some clones in this sample may be carry-over from other donors' samples. CDR3 protein: CASSPAANQPQHF. DNA of the CDR3: TGTGCCAGCTCACCGGCGGCGAATCAGCCCCAGCATTTT.